These 2 T cell receptor beta chains came from one sample sequenced in a study of T-cell reconstitution after alpha-beta-depleted transplantation in children. Library preparation (for TCRbeta) was performed with unique molecular identifiers. TCRdb reprocessed the PCR reads via MiXCR and lists one record per CDR3 protein. Among about 600,000 distinct CDR3 sequences listed, approximately 22% were seen once. The source material was PBMCs, mostly from graft donor cells, sampled 360 days after TCRalphabeta/CD19-depleted stem cell transplant. The origin of the receptors is a boy less than two years old who had a stem cell transplant for acute myeloid leukemia, so the T cells may come from the graft donor.

This clonotype was observed a handful of times. The CDR3 reads CASARGYNQPQHF. The CDR3 nucleotides read TGTGCCAGCGCCAGGGGTTACAATCAGCCCCAGCATTTT. This rearrangement joins TRBV9 to TRBJ1-5; D may be TRBD1 (6 bases). V lost 7 bases and J lost 3, with 11 bases in between. The length of the CDR3 is 13 residues. From germline, CDR1 is SGDLS and CDR2 YYNGEE. Filled out from reference TRBV9 and TRBJ1-5, the complete variable domain reads DSGVTQTPKHLITATGQRVTLRCSPRSGDLSVYWYQQSLDQGLQFLIQYYNGEERAKGNILERFSAQQFPDLHSELNLSSLELGDSALYFCASARGYNQPQHFGDGTRLSIL.

The chain uses TRBV7-2 and TRBJ2-3; 7 nucleotides align to TRBD1. In germline, CDR1 is SGHTA, CDR2 FQGNSA. The CDR3 extends over 15 amino acids. V trimming: 5 bases; J trimming: 3 bases; junction bases outside the gene matches: 8. The CDR3 here is CASSTREQGTDTQYF. The CDR3 nucleotides are TGTGCCAGCAGCACACGGGAACAGGGGACAGATACGCAGTATTTT.